This T cell receptor beta chain was recovered during a study of T cells in localized non-small cell lung cancer. Profiled with immunoSEQ multiplex PCR; TCRdb holds only in-frame clones, not every one. The table has 2,000 or so clones, about 39% seen once. Trimming left V 0 bases short and J 9 bases short, with 13 bases between. Germline CDR1 is SGHRS and CDR2 is YFSETQ. This CDR3 comprises 14 residues. Of note for this clone: What it binds is unknown.

Study-level results: Without multi-region sequencing, intratumor heterogeneity could not be excluded. The greatest T cell clonality was found in uninvolved adjacent lung (higher than in tumor). Researchers found a median roughly 56 of the top 100 tumor clones in adjacent lung.

Sequenced material: lung tumor tissue, taken before any cancer treatment. The gene calls are TRBV5-1 and TRBJ2-1, with D possibly being TRBD2 (5 bases). The TCR was taken from a female donor older than 55 with stage I lung adenocarcinoma. CDR3 amino acids: CASSLEASFGEQFF. CDR3 sequence (DNA): TGCGCCAGCAGCTTGGAGGCTAGCTTTGGTGAGCAGTTCTTC.